This TCR beta chain was observed in a study of blood T cell repertoires in COVID-19. Study-wide context: Samples taken during acute and convalescent COVID-19 were collected in the United States, Italy and Spain. T cells, B-cell-depleted T cells, or PBMCs supplied cDNA or gDNA.

Original data processing: Reference gene primer amplification in the assay estimated nucleated cell counts. The table came from immunoSEQ multiplex PCR; TCRdb's copy has only in-frame clones and leaves some out. Clonal size and the V and J genes are those of that table, whereas D and trimming came from the DNA. This table has 95,000 to 150,000 clones, about four fifths appearing once. Looked up from germline, CDR1 is KGHSH and CDR2 is LQKENI. Unmatched junction bases numbered 4, after V lost 3 bases and J lost 1 base. This CDR3 has 16 amino acids. Sequenced input: peripheral blood. The V and J genes are TRBV18 and TRBJ1-5, with 9 nucleotides matching TRBD1. The receptor comes from a man in his sixties with active or convalescent COVID-19. Written as DNA, the CDR3 is TGTGCCAGCTCACCGCGGACAGGGGTGAGCAATCAGCCCCAGCATTTT. It yields the protein CASSPRTGVSNQPQHF.